Below, 16 T cell receptor beta chains from the same sample are listed, as sequenced in a study of T cell responses to AZD1222 COVID-19 vaccine. TCRdb keeps only in-frame clones here, not all; method: immunoSEQ multiplex PCR. This table holds 70,000 to 90,000 clones, approximately 89% found once. Material: peripheral blood, obtained on day 0 of AZD1222 vaccination. All receptors come from an adult in good health.

The chain has TRBV5-1 and TRBJ2-7; TRBD2 is a possible D gene (5 bases). V lost 0 bases to trimming and J lost 4 bases, with 14 bases between them. Per germline, CDR1 SGHRS and CDR2 YFSETQ. The CDR3 loop spans 15 amino acids. The CDR3 sequence: CASSLGSGSVYEQYF. The CDR3 DNA follows: TGCGCCAGCAGCTTGGGGTCGGGATCTGTTTACGAGCAGTACTTC.

The chain has TRBV18 and TRBJ1-4; D is unresolved. The CDR3 spans 14 residues. CDR1 is KGHSH, CDR2 LQKENI, per germline. The germline V and J ends were trimmed by 2 bases and 4 bases, with 8 bases remaining between them. For the CDR3, the DNA is TGTGCCAGCTCACCAAGGCAGAGTAATGAAAAACTGTTTTTT. This encodes CASSPRQSNEKLFF. The variable domain in full, completed from reference TRBV18 and TRBJ1-4, reads NAGVMQNPRHLVRRRGQEARLRCSPMKGHSHVYWYRQLPEEGLKFMVYLQKENIIDESGMPKERFSAEFPKEGPSILRIQQVVRGDSAAYFCASSPRQSNEKLFFGSGTQLSVL.

With respect to this clone: The sample carries other DNA sequences with the same CDR3. The CDR3 DNA reads TGCGCCAGCAGCTCGGGGGGGAGCAGTTACAATGAGCAGTTCTTC. Its protein product is CASSSGGSSYNEQFF. The chain uses TRBV5-1 and TRBJ2-1, with 8 bases fitting TRBD2. V lost 3 bases to trimming and J lost 4 bases; unmatched junction nucleotides: 6. Germline assignment: CDR1 SGHRS and CDR2 YFSETQ. The CDR3 consists of 15 residues.

The chain combines TRBV21-1 with TRBJ1-2. TRBV21-1 is given as a pseudogene. This CDR3 is 15 amino acids long. The DNA of the CDR3 is TGTGCCAGCAGCCGGACGGGGGGGAGCTACTATGGCTACACCTTC. Translated: CASSRTGGSYYGYTF.

The gene calls are TRBV7-9 and TRBJ1-1, with a tentative D call TRBD1 (6 bases). Germline lookup yields CDR1 SEHNR and CDR2 FQNEAQ (reference sequence). The CDR3 is 14 amino acids. V lost 5 bases and J 4 bases, leaving 14 bases between the germline ends. The CDR3 spells CASSPQGGITEAFF. The CDR3 nucleotides are TGTGCCAGCAGCCCCCAAGGGGGTATCACTGAAGCTTTCTTT.

The chain uses TRBV11-2 and TRBJ2-2; no clear D. The CDR3 loop spans 13 amino acids. V shed 5 bases and J shed 4 bases, with 8 bases lying between them. Germline V gene data show CDR1 as SGHAT and CDR2 as FQNNGV. CDR3 DNA: TGTGCCAGCAGCCCCCTTTTCACCGGGGAGCTGTTTTTT. This encodes CASSPLFTGELFF.

The chain is built from TRBV2 and TRBJ2-6; possibly TRBD1 for D (5 bases). Trimming shortened V by 8 bases and J by 0 bases, and 8 bases separated the two germline ends. CDR1 and CDR2 from the germline V gene are SNHLY and FYNNEI. The CDR3 sequence is 14 residues long. The CDR3 sequence is CASRTNSGANVLTF. CDR3 nucleotides: TGTGCCAGCCGGACAAACTCTGGGGCCAACGTCCTGACTTTC. The whole variable domain, filled in from reference TRBV2 and TRBJ2-6, reads EPEVTQTPSHQVTQMGQEVILRCVPISNHLYFYWYRQILGQKVEFLVSFYNNEISEKSEIFDDQFSVERPDGSNFTLKIRSTKLEDSAMYFCASRTNSGANVLTFGAGSRLTVL.

The chain links TRBV6-5 to TRBJ1-3, with TRBD1 matching 7 bases. V gave up 7 bases and J gave up 0 bases; unmatched junction bases: 6. Germline V lookup: CDR1 MNHEY, CDR2 SVGAGI. The CDR3 sequence is 15 residues long. CDR3 nucleotide sequence: TGTGCCAGCAACCCCAGGGACAGCTCTGGAAACACCATATATTTT. This codes for CASNPRDSSGNTIYF.

This clone is a singleton in its sample. V usage is TRBV24-1 and J usage is TRBJ1-2; a weak D match, TRBD1 (5 bases). Per the germline V gene, CDR1 is KGHDR and CDR2 is SFDVKD. V was trimmed by 4 bases and J by 0 bases, leaving 8 bases between them. The CDR3 has 14 residues. CDR3 DNA sequence: TGTGCCACCAGTGACCGGACAACTAACTATGGCTACACCTTC. Protein product: CATSDRTTNYGYTF.

The gene calls are TRBV16 and TRBJ1-1; 9 bases fit TRBD1. This CDR3 comprises 15 residues. V dropped 8 bases and J dropped 5; count of bases not matched to a gene: 12. Germline V gives CDR1 KGHSY, CDR2 FQNENV. CDR3 protein: CASGLQGAGRTEAFF. Here the CDR3 DNA reads TGTGCCAGCGGTCTACAGGGGGCCGGTAGGACTGAAGCTTTCTTT.

The chain is built from TRBV9 and TRBJ2-7, with 8 positions matching TRBD2. In germline, CDR1 is SGDLS, CDR2 YYNGEE. The CDR3 length is 14 residues. The V segment lost 3 bases and the J segment 5 bases; nucleotides outside the gene matches: 7. CDR3 sequence reads: CASSGSGGFDEQYF. CDR3 in DNA: TGTGCCAGCAGCGGGTCGGGAGGGTTTGACGAGCAGTACTTC.

V usage is TRBV6-5 and J usage is TRBJ1-2; the D is unclear. The CDR3 loop spans 13 amino acids. From germline, CDR1 is MNHEY and CDR2 SVGAGI. The V end lost 6 bases, the J end lost 4 bases, and 12 bases lay between the germline ends. CDR3 sequence: CASSDRAAYGYTF. CDR3 bases: TGTGCCAGCAGCGACCGGGCAGCCTATGGCTACACCTTC.

The rearrangement joins TRBV6-5 to TRBJ1-6; 8 bases are a match to TRBD1. This CDR3 contains 16 residues. Germline assignment: CDR1 MNHEY and CDR2 SVGAGI. J was trimmed by 2 bases and V by 4 bases; bases with no gene match: 4. The CDR3 protein is CASSSTDRAYNSPLHF. DNA of the CDR3: TGTGCCAGCAGTTCGACGGACAGGGCCTATAATTCACCCCTCCACTTT.

The chain carries TRBV30 and TRBJ1-5, with D possibly TRBD1 on 5 matching bases. The germline CDR1 and CDR2 sequences are GTSNPN and SVGIG (reference sequence). CDR3 length equals 17 residues. The V end was cut by 0 bases, the J end by 4 bases, with 19 bases between. The DNA for the CDR3 is TGTGCCTGGAGTGTTGGGGCCTCCGGGTATATTAATCAGCCCCAGCATTTT. As protein: CAWSVGASGYINQPQHF.

V is TRBV10-3 and J is TRBJ2-1; 10 positions agree with TRBD1. The CDR3 consists of 16 residues. Per the germline V gene, CDR1 is ENHRY and CDR2 is SYGVKD. After removal of 6 bases from V and 9 bases from J, the junction contained 14 bases not matched to a gene. Here the CDR3 reads CAIRGGSGTGVLEQFF. CDR3 in DNA: TGTGCCATCAGAGGAGGCTCCGGGACAGGGGTCCTTGAGCAGTTCTTC.

CDR3: CASSLGRGGRNTIYF. The CDR3 DNA reads as TGTGCCAGCAGCTTGGGCAGGGGGGGACGAAACACCATATATTTT. This chain connects TRBV7-8 to TRBJ1-3; 7 nucleotides match TRBD1. The CDR3 totals 15 residues. In germline, CDR1 is SGHVS, CDR2 FQNEAQ. With 3 bases clipped from V and 5 bases from J, the junction kept 7 bases outside the gene matches.